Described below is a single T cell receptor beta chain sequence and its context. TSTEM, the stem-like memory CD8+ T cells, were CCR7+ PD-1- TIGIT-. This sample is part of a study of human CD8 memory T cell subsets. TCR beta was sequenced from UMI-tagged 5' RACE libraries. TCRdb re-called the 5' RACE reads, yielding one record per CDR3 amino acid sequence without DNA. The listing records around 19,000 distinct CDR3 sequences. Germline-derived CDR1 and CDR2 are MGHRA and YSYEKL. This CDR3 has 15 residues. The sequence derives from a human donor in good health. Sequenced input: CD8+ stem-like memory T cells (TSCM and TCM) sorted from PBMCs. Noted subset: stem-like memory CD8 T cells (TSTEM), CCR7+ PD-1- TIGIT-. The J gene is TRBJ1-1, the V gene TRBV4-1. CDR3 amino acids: CASSQDLGVNTEAFF.